This TCR beta chain was observed in a study of cytotoxic CD8 clonotypes in ibrutinib-treated CLL. About the study: Following a median approximately eleven months of treatment, with a range of 6 to 36, response samples were taken. General study points: T-cell clonality at baseline went above that of age-matched healthy donors and rose and fell with circulating CD8+ T-cell counts. Higher clonality was seen at ibrutinib response and a return toward baseline at progression.

With sequencing, the targeted depth ranged from 1 in 200,000 to 1 in 1 million T cells. The method was immunoSEQ multiplex PCR; TCRdb's version includes in-frame clones alone and lacks a portion of them. The table has 160,000 or so clones, under 90% seen once; the top ten hold around 4.5%. This clone is a singleton in its sample. Its antigen remains unknown. This CDR3 is 15 amino acids long. The V end was cut by 6 bases, the J end by 0 bases, with 15 bases between. Looked up from germline, CDR1 is MNHNS and CDR2 is SASEGT. The sequence was obtained from a human donor with chronic lymphocytic leukemia. The J gene is TRBJ2-7, the V gene TRBV6-1; maybe TRBD1 (6 bases). Source: PBMCs, taken after 24 months of ibrutinib treatment. The DNA of the CDR3 is TGTGCCAGCAGGCGGACCAGGGGAAGCTCCTACGAGCAGTACTTC. Translated: CASRRTRGSSYEQYF.